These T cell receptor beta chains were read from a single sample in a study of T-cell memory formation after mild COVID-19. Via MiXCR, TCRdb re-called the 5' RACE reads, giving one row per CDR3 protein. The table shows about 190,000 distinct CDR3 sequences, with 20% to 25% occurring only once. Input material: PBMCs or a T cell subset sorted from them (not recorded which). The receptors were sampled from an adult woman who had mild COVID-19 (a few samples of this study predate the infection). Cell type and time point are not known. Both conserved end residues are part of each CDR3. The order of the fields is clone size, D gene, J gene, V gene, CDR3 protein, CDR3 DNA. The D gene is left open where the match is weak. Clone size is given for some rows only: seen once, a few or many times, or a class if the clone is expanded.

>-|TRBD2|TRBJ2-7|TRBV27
CASSYGTSGSYEQYF
TGTGCCAGCAGTTACGGGACTAGCGGCTCCTACGAGCAGTACTTC
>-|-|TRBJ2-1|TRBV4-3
CASSQGGWNEQFF
TGCGCCAGCAGTCAAGGGGGGTGGAATGAGCAGTTCTTC
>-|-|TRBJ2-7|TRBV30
CAWSVGVGVYEQYF
TGTGCCTGGAGTGTAGGGGTGGGGGTCTACGAGCAGTACTTC
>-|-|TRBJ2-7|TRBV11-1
CASSLAVSGYEQYF
TGTGCCAGCAGCTTAGCCGTGTCGGGGTACGAGCAGTACTTC
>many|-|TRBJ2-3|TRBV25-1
CASSPTGATDTQYF
TGTGCCAGCAGTCCCACGGGGGCCACAGATACGCAGTATTTT
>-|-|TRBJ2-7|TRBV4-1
CASSQDGGTLSEQYF
TGCGCCAGCAGCCAAGATGGCGGGACCCTTTCCGAGCAGTACTTC
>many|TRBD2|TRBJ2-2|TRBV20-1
CSARDGTSGDTGELFF
TGCAGTGCTAGAGATGGGACTAGCGGGGACACCGGGGAGCTGTTTTTT
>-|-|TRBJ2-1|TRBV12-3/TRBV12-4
CASSHPGQNNEQFF
TGTGCCAGCAGCCACCCCGGACAGAACAATGAGCAGTTCTTC
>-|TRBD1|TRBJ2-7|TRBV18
CASSQDRGKYEQYF
TGTGCCAGCTCACAGGACAGGGGGAAGTACGAGCAGTACTTC
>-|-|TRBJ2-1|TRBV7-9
CASSLVDYSEVFFNEQFF
TGTGCCAGCAGCTTAGTGGACTATTCTGAAGTATTTTTTAATGAGCAGTTCTTC
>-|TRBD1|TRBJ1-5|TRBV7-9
CASSLTGGGQPQHF
TGTGCCAGCAGCTTAACAGGGGGCGGACAGCCCCAGCATTTT
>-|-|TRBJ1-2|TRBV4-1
CASSQEGSGYGYTF
TGCGCCAGCAGCCAAGAAGGATCTGGCTATGGCTACACCTTC
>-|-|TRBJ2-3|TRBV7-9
CASSPPGPSTDTQYF
TGTGCCAGCAGCCCCCCAGGACCTAGCACAGATACGCAGTATTTT
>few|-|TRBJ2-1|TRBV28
CASSLFGTGYNEQFF
TGTGCCAGCAGTTTATTCGGGACTGGGTACAATGAGCAGTTCTTC
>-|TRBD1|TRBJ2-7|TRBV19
CASSSGTESRYEQYF
TGTGCCAGTAGCTCCGGGACAGAGAGCCGCTACGAGCAGTACTTC
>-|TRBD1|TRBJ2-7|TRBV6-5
CASSYSRTGHYEQYF
TGTGCCAGCAGTTACTCGAGGACAGGACACTACGAGCAGTACTTC
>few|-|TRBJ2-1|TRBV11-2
CASSLLGFHEQFF
TGTGCCAGCAGCTTATTAGGTTTCCATGAGCAGTTCTTC
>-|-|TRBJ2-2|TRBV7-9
CASSSTGGFRGTGELFF
TGTGCCAGCAGCTCCACCGGGGGATTCCGTGGCACCGGGGAGCTGTTTTTT
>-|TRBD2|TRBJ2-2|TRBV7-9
CASSFLTSGANTGELFF
TGTGCCAGCAGCTTTCTCACTAGCGGCGCGAACACCGGGGAGCTGTTTTTT
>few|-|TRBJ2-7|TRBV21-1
CASSSRQESYEQYF
TGTGCCAGCAGCAGTCGACAGGAGTCCTACGAGCAGTACTTC
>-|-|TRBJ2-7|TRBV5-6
CASEDSSYEQYF
TGTGCCAGCGAGGACAGCTCCTACGAGCAGTACTTC
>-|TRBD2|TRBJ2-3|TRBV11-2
CASSLEVLAASGPQYF
TGTGCCAGCAGCTTAGAGGTCCTAGCGGCCTCGGGGCCGCAGTATTTT
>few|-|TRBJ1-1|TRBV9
CASSARDGDEAFF
TGTGCCAGCAGCGCCCGAGACGGGGATGAAGCTTTCTTT
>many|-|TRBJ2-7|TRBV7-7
CASSFGPSYEQYF
TGTGCTAGCAGCTTTGGACCTTCCTACGAGCAGTACTTC
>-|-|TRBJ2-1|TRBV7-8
CASSLLLRVEQFF
TGTGCCAGCAGCTTACTGTTAAGGGTTGAGCAGTTCTTC
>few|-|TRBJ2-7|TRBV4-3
CASSPQPRRFYEQYF
TGCGCCAGCAGCCCGCAACCCCGCCGCTTCTACGAGCAGTACTTC
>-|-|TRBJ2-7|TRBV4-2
CASSSSGYYEQYF
TGTGCCAGCAGCTCCTCAGGGTACTACGAGCAGTACTTC
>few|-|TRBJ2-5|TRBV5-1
CASSLPPQETQYF
TGCGCCAGCAGCTTGCCCCCACAAGAGACCCAGTACTTC
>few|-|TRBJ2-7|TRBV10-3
CAISERGTAYEQYF
TGTGCCATCAGTGAGCGCGGGACGGCCTACGAGCAGTACTTC
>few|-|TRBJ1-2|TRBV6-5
CASSYSEGNYGYTF
TGTGCCAGCAGTTACTCGGAGGGAAACTATGGCTACACCTTC
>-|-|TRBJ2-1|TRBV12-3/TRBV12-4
CASSLESLNNEQFF
TGTGCCAGCAGTTTAGAGTCCCTGAACAATGAGCAGTTCTTC
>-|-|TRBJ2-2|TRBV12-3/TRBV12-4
CASSSRDGDTGELFF
TGTGCCAGCAGTTCCCGGGACGGGGACACCGGGGAGCTGTTTTTT
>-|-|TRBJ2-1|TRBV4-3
CASSQDSAYSNEQFF
TGCGCCAGCAGCCAAGATTCGGCCTACAGCAATGAGCAGTTCTTC
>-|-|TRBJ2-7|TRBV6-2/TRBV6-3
CATQLANSYEQYF
TGTGCCACTCAGCTAGCGAATTCCTACGAGCAGTACTTC
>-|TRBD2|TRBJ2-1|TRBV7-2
CASSLLVAGGSPQFF
TGTGCCAGCAGCTTACTCGTAGCGGGAGGGTCACCGCAGTTCTTC
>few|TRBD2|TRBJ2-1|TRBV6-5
CASSYVNSGSHNEQFF
TGTGCCAGCAGTTACGTGAATAGCGGGAGCCACAATGAGCAGTTCTTC
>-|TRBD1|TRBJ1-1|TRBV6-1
CASKVHTGGPEAFF
TGTGCCAGCAAAGTCCATACAGGGGGCCCAGAAGCTTTCTTT
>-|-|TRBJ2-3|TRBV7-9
CASSFSRDPSGDTQYF
TGTGCCAGCAGCTTTAGCCGGGACCCCAGCGGAGATACGCAGTATTTT
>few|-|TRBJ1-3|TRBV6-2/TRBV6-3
CASNGIYSGNTIYF
TGTGCCAGCAATGGAATCTACTCTGGAAACACCATATATTTT
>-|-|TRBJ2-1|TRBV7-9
CASSPGLGHNEQFF
TGTGCCAGCAGCCCGGGACTGGGGCACAATGAGCAGTTCTTC
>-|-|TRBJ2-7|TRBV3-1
CASSQVAGAEQYF
TGTGCCAGCAGCCAAGTGGCAGGGGCCGAGCAGTACTTC
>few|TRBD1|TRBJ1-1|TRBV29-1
CSVVGQGTEAFF
TGCAGCGTTGTAGGACAGGGCACTGAAGCTTTCTTT
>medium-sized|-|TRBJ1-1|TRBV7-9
CASSPRLAGGVTEAFF
TGTGCCAGCAGCCCTCGGTTGGCAGGAGGAGTCACTGAAGCTTTCTTT
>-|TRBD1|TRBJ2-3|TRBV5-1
CASSFRDRAGDTQYF
TGCGCCAGCAGCTTCCGGGACAGGGCCGGAGATACGCAGTATTTT